The next 15 T cell receptor beta chains were all read from a single sample in a study of blood T cell repertoires in COVID-19. Libraries were prepared by immunoSEQ multiplex PCR; TCRdb keeps only in-frame clonotypes and omits some of them. This sample has about 140,000 clones; 85% to 90% occur once, and the top ten carry over 5%. Sample: peripheral blood. These receptors were obtained from a human donor in a cohort sampled during active COVID-19.

The chain has TRBV6-1 and TRBJ1-2, with a possible D match to TRBD1 (6 bases). The CDR3 totals 14 residues. Germline lookup yields CDR1 MNHNS and CDR2 SASEGT. Trimming removed 2 bases from V and 4 bases from J, with 11 bases in between. The CDR3 here is CASSELRGGYGYTF. CDR3 DNA sequence: TGTGCCAGCAGTGAATTAAGAGGGGGCTATGGCTACACCTTC.

V gene TRBV27 combines with J gene TRBJ2-5, with TRBD2 matching 10 bases. Germline trimming cut 6 bases from V and 2 bases from J; bases unmatched to any gene: 9. This CDR3 has 16 residues. Germline assignment: CDR1 MNHEY and CDR2 SMNVEV (reference sequence). CDR3 loop: CASSPNSGGKQETQYF. Here the CDR3 DNA reads TGTGCCAGCAGCCCTAATAGCGGGGGGAAGCAAGAGACCCAGTACTTC.

The V call is TRBV28, the J call TRBJ2-7; 9 bases agree with TRBD2. The CDR3 has 12 residues. From germline, CDR1 is MDHEN and CDR2 SYDVKM. The V gene end was trimmed by 6 bases and the J gene end by 11 bases; junction bases not matched to a gene: 8. The CDR3 spells CASSPAGGSKYF. The CDR3 nucleotides read TGTGCCAGCAGCCCCGCGGGAGGGTCAAAGTACTTC.

CDR3 sequence reads: CAYQYTENQPQHF. CDR3 coding DNA: TGTGCCTACCAATACACAGAGAATCAGCCCCAGCATTTT. The chain combines TRBV30 with TRBJ1-5; D not certain. Trimming cost V 7 bases and J 4 bases, with 14 bases left between them. CDR1 and CDR2 from the germline V gene are GTSNPN and SVGIG (reference sequence). This CDR3 contains 13 residues.

The table lists this clone with a count of one. The rearrangement joins TRBV7-9 to TRBJ1-1; 8 nucleotides line up with TRBD1. This CDR3 spans 15 amino acids. V shed 5 bases, J shed 5 bases, and the junction held 10 bases outside the gene matches. The germline gives CDR1 SEHNR, CDR2 FQNEAQ (reference sequence). DNA of the CDR3: TGTGCCAGCAGCCCGGGGGACAGGTCGGAGACTGAAGCTTTCTTT. It codes for CASSPGDRSETEAFF.

The chain couples TRBV9 to TRBJ2-1, with TRBD2 matching 8 bases. With 4 bases clipped from V and 6 bases from J, the junction kept 15 bases outside the gene matches. This CDR3 region has 17 residues. Germline CDR1 SGDLS, CDR2 YYNGEE. The CDR3 DNA follows: TGTGCCAGCAGCCCCCGGCCCCCGGGACTAGGTCTCAATGAGCAGTTCTTC. Translation: CASSPRPPGLGLNEQFF.

The chain carries TRBV5-1 and TRBJ2-7; 8 bases are shared with TRBD1. Germline trimming cut 4 bases from V and 4 bases from J; bases unmatched to any gene: 7. Germline V gives CDR1 SGHRS, CDR2 YFSETQ. The CDR3 extends over 14 amino acids. The DNA of the CDR3 is TGCGCCAGCAGCACGGACAGGGCTCCGTACGAGCAGTACTTC. Its translation: CASSTDRAPYEQYF.

This clone showed up just a few times. The chain combines TRBV6-1 with TRBJ2-7; 9 bases are a match to TRBD1. The CDR3 is 16 amino acids. The V and J ends lost 3 bases and 3 bases, in that order; junction bases with no gene match: 9. The germline gives CDR1 MNHNS, CDR2 SASEGT. The CDR3 DNA reads TGTGCCAGCAGTGACCTCGCCGGGACAGGGAGCTACGAGCAGTACTTC. Protein: CASSDLAGTGSYEQYF.

The rearrangement joins TRBV5-6 to TRBJ2-5; maybe TRBD2 (6 bases). V lost 2 bases and J 5 bases, leaving 25 bases between the germline ends. CDR1 is SGHDT, CDR2 YYEEEE, per germline. The CDR3 runs 18 residues. The CDR3 DNA is TGTGCCAGCAGCTTCCCCGGGGATGAGGGCAGACTAGTGGAGACCCAGTACTTC. It codes for CASSFPGDEGRLVETQYF. Supplemented by reference TRBV5-6 and TRBJ2-5, the full variable domain reads DAGVTQSPTHLIKTRGQQVTLRCSPKSGHDTVSWYQQALGQGPQFIFQYYEEEERQRGNFPDRFSGHQFPNYSSELNVNALLLGDSALYLCASSFPGDEGRLVETQYFGPGTRLLVL.

The gene calls are TRBV27 and TRBJ2-1; D ambiguous. CDR1 MNHEY and CDR2 SMNVEV come from the germline V gene (reference sequence). The V and J ends lost 3 bases and 8 bases respectively, with 14 bases between them. The CDR3 runs 14 residues. CDR3 region: CASSLGPARDEQFF. The CDR3 DNA sequence: TGTGCCAGCAGTTTGGGTCCCGCCCGGGATGAGCAGTTCTTC.

This clone was recorded once. The genes are TRBV2 and TRBJ2-1; TRBD2 matches at 11 bases. Germline-derived CDR1 and CDR2 are SNHLY and FYNNEI. The CDR3 consists of 17 residues. The junction had 9 bases not matched to a gene; V was cut back by 8 bases and J by 0 bases. CDR3 coding DNA: TGTGCCAGCGGTAAAGGACTAGCGGGCACCTCCTACAATGAGCAGTTCTTC. Translated: CASGKGLAGTSYNEQFF.

Only one count was recorded for this clone. This rearrangement joins TRBV7-9 to TRBJ2-7; no clear D gene. Deletions cut 1 base from V and 0 bases from J, with 7 bases between. CDR3 length equals 14 residues. Per germline, CDR1 SEHNR and CDR2 FQNEAQ (reference sequence). CDR3 amino acids: CASSLELSSYEQYF. CDR3 DNA: TGTGCCAGCAGCTTAGAACTGAGCTCCTACGAGCAGTACTTC.

The gene calls are TRBV28 and TRBJ2-1; a weak D match, TRBD1 (6 bases). Germline assignment: CDR1 MDHEN and CDR2 SYDVKM. The CDR3 has 14 residues. The V end lost 5 bases, the J end lost 7 bases, and 15 bases lay between the germline ends. The CDR3 coding sequence is TGTGCCAGCAGTCCCGGTGGGGGCAGGAATGAGCAGTTCTTC. Translation: CASSPGGGRNEQFF.

V is TRBV6-5 and J is TRBJ2-1; 7 bases agree with TRBD2. V shed 2 bases and J 4 bases; nucleotides not matched to a gene: 5. The CDR3 extends over 15 amino acids. Germline V gene sequence: CDR1 MNHEY, CDR2 SVGAGI. Here the CDR3 reads CASSYLRTSYNEQFF. CDR3 sequence (DNA): TGTGCCAGCAGTTACCTTAGGACTAGTTACAATGAGCAGTTCTTC.

This rearrangement joins TRBV28 to TRBJ2-7; 8 nucleotides match TRBD2. This CDR3 spans 16 amino acids. Germline CDR1 is MDHEN and CDR2 is SYDVKM. V shed 4 bases and J 1 base; nucleotides not matched to a gene: 9. CDR3 nucleotide sequence: TGTGCCAGCAGTTCCCCGGGAGGGGGGGGTTCCTACGAGCAGTACTTC. Protein product: CASSSPGGGGSYEQYF.